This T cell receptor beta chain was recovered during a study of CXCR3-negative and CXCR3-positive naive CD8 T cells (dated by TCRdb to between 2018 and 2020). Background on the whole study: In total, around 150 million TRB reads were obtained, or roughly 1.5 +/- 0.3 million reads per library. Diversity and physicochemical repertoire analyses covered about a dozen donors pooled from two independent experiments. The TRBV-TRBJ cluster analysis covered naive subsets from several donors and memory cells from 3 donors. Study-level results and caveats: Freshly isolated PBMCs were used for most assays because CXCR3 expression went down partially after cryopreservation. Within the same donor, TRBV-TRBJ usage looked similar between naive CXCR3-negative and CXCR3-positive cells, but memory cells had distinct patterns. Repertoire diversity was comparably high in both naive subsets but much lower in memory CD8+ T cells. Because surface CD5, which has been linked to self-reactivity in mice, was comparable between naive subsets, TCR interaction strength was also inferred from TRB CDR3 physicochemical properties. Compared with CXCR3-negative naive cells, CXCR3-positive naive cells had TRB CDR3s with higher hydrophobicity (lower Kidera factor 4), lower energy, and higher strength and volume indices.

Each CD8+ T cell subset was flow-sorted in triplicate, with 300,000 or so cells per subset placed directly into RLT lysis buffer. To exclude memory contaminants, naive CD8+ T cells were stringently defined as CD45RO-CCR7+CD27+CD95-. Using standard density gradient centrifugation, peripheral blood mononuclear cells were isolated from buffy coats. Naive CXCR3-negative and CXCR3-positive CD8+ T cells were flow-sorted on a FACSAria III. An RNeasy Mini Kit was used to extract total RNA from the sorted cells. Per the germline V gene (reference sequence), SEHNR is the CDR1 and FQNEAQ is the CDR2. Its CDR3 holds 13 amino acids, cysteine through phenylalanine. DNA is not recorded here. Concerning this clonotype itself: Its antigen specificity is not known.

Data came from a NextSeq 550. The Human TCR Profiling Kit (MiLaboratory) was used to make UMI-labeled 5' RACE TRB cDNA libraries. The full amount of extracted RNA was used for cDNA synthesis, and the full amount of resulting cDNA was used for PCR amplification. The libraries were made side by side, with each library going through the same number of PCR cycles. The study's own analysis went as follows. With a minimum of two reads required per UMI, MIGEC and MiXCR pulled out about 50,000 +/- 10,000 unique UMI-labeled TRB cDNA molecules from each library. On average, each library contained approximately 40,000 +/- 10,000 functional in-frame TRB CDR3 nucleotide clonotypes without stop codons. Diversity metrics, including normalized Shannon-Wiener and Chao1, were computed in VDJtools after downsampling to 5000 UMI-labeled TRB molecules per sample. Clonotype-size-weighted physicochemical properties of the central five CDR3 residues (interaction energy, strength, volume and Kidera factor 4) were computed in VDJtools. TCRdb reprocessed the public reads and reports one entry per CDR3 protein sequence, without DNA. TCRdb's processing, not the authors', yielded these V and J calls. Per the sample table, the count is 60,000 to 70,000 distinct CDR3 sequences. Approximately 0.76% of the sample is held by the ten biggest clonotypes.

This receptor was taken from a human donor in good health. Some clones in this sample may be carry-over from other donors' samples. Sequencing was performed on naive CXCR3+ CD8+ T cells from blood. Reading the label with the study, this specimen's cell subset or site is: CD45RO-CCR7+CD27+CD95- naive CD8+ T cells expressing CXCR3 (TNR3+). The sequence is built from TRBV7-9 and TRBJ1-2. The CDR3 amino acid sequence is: CASSGGTAYGYTF.